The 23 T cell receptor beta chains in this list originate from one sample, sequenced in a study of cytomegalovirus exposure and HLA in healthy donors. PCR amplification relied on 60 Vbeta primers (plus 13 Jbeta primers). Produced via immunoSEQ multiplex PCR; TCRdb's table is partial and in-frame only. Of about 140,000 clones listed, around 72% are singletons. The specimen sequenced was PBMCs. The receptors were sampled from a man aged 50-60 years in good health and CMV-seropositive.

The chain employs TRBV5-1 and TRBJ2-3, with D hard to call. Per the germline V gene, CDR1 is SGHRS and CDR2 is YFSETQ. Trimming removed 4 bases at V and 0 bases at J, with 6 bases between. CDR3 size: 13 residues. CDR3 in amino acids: CASSVPSTDTQYF. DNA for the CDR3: TGCGCCAGCAGCGTTCCTAGCACAGATACGCAGTATTTT.

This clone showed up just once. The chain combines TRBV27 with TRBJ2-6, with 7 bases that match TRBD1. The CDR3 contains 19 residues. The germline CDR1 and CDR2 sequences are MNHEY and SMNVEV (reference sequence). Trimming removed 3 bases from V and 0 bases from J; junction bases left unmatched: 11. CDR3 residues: CASSFFPPGQSSGANVLTF. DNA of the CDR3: TGTGCCAGCAGTTTTTTCCCTCCGGGACAGAGCTCTGGGGCCAACGTCCTGACTTTC.

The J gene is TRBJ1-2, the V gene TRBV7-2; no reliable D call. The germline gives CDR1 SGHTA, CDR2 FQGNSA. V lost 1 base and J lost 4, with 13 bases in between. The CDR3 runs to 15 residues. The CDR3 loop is CASSLEPGDGYGYTF. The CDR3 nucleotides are TGTGCCAGCAGCTTAGAACCCGGGGATGGCTATGGCTACACCTTC. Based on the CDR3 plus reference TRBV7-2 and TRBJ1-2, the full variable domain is GAGVSQSPSNKVTEKGKDVELRCDPISGHTALYWYRQSLGQGLEFLIYFQGNSAPDKSGLPSDRFSAERTGGSVSTLTIQRTQQEDSAVYLCASSLEPGDGYGYTFGSGTRLTVV.

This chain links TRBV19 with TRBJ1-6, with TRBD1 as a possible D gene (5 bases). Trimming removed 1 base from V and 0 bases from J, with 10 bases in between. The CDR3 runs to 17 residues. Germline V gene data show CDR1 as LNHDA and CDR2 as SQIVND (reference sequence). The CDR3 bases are TGTGCCAGTAGTATAGGACAGAGAAGCTCCTATAATTCACCCCTCCACTTT. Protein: CASSIGQRSSYNSPLHF.

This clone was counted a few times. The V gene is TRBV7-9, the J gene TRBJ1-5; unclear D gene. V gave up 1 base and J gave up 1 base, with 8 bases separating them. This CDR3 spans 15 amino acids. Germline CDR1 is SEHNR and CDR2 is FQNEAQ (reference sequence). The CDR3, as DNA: TGTGCCAGCAGCTTAGGGAGTACCAGCAATCAGCCCCAGCATTTT. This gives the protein CASSLGSTSNQPQHF. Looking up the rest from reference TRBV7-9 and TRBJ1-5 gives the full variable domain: DTGVSQNPRHKITKRGQNVTFRCDPISEHNRLYWYRQTLGQGPEFLTYFQNEAQLEKSRLLSDRFSAERPKGSFSTLEIQRTEQGDSAMYLCASSLGSTSNQPQHFGDGTRLSIL.

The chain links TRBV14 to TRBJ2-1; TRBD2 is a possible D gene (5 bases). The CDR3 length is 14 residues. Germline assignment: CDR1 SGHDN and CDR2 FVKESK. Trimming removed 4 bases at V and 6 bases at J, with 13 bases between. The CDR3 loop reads CASSPHGLLNEQFF. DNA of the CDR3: TGTGCCAGCAGCCCACACGGACTTCTCAATGAGCAGTTCTTC.

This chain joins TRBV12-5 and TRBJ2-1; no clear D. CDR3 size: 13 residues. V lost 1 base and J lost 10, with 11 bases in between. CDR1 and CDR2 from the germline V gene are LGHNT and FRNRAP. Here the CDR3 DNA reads TGTGCTAGTGGTTTGGGGCCTCTCATCGAGCAGTTCTTC. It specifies CASGLGPLIEQFF. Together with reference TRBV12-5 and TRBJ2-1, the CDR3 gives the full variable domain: DARVTQTPRHKVTEMGQEVTMRCQPILGHNTVFWYRQTMMQGLELLAYFRNRAPLDDSGMPKDRFSAEMPDATLATLKIQPSEPRDSAVYFCASGLGPLIEQFFGPGTRLTVL.

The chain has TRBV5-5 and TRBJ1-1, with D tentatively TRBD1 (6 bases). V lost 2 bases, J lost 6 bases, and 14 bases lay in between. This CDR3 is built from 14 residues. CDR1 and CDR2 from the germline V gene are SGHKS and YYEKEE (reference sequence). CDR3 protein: CASSFSQGIAEAFF. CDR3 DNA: TGTGCCAGCAGCTTTAGCCAGGGGATCGCTGAAGCTTTCTTT. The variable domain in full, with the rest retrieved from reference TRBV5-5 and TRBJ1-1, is DAGVTQSPTHLIKTRGQQVTLRCSPISGHKSVSWYQQVLGQGPQFIFQYYEKEERGRGNFPDRFSARQFPNYSSELNVNALLLGDSALYLCASSFSQGIAEAFFGQGTRLTVV.

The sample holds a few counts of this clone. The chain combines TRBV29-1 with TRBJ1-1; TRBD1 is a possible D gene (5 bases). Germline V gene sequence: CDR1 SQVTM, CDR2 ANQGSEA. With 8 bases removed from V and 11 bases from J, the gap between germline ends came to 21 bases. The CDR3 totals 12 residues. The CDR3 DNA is TGCAGCATTCGGGGGGGGGACGCGGCCGCTTTCTTT. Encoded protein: CSIRGGDAAAFF.

CDR3 sequence: CASSFAGGKLFF. In nucleotides, the CDR3 is TGTGCCAGCAGTTTTGCGGGAGGGAAACTGTTTTTT. The chain joins TRBV27 to TRBJ1-4; D gene uncertain. The germline V gene has CDR1 MNHEY and CDR2 SMNVEV (reference sequence). The germline V and J ends were trimmed by 3 bases and 11 bases, with 10 bases remaining between them. This CDR3 has 12 residues.

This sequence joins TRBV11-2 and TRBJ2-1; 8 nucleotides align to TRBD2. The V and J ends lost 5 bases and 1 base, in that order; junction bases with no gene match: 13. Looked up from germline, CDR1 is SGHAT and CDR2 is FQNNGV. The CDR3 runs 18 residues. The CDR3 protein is CASSPGSGGRRSYNEQFF. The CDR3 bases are TGTGCCAGCAGCCCCGGGTCCGGCGGGAGGAGGTCCTACAATGAGCAGTTCTTC.

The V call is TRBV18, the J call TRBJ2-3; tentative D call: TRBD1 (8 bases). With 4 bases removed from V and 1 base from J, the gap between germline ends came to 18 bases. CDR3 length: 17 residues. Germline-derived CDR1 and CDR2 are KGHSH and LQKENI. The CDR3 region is CASSQQQGGFGTDTQYF. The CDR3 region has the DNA TGTGCCAGCTCACAACAACAGGGGGGGTTTGGCACAGATACGCAGTATTTT.

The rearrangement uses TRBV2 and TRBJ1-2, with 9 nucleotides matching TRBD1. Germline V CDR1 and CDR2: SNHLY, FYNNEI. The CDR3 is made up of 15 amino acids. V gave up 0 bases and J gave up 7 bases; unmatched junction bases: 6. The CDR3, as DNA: TGTGCCAGCAGTGAAGCGCATGGGACAGGGCGTGGCTACACCTTC. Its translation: CASSEAHGTGRGYTF. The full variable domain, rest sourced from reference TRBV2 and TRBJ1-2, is EPEVTQTPSHQVTQMGQEVILRCVPISNHLYFYWYRQILGQKVEFLVSFYNNEISEKSEIFDDQFSVERPDGSNFTLKIRSTKLEDSAMYFCASSEAHGTGRGYTFGSGTRLTVV.

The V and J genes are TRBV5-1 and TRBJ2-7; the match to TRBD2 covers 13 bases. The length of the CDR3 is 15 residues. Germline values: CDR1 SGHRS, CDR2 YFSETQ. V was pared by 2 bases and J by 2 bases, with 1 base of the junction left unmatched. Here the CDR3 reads CASSFGTSGTYEQYF. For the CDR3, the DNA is TGCGCCAGCAGCTTCGGGACTAGCGGGACCTACGAGCAGTACTTC.

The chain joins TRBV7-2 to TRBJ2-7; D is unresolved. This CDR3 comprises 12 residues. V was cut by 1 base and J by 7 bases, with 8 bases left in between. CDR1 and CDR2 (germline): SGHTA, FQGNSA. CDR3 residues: CASSLGPREQYF. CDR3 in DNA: TGTGCCAGCAGCTTAGGTCCCAGGGAGCAGTACTTC.

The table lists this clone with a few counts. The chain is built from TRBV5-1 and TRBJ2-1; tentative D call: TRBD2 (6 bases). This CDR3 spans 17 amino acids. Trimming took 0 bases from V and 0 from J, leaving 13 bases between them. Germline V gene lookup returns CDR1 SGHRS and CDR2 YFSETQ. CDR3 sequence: CASSLAGSMGSYNEQFF. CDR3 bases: TGCGCCAGCAGCTTGGCCGGGAGCATGGGCTCCTACAATGAGCAGTTCTTC.

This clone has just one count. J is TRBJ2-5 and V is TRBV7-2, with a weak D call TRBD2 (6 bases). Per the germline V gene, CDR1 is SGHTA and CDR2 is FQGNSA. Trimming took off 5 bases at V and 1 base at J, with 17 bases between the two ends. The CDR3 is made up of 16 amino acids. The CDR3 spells CASSPSPLARQETQYF. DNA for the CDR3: TGTGCCAGCAGCCCAAGCCCCCTAGCGCGCCAAGAGACCCAGTACTTC.

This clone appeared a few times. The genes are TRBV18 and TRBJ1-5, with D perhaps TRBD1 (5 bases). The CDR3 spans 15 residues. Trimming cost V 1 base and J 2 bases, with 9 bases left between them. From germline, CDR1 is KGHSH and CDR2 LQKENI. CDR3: CASSPRRDGNQPQHF. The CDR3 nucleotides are TGTGCCAGCTCACCACGCAGGGATGGCAATCAGCCCCAGCATTTT.

The CDR3: CASRLGQDHEQYF. DNA for the CDR3: TGTGCCAGCAGACTGGGACAGGATCACGAGCAGTACTTC. The chain links TRBV6-5 to TRBJ2-7, with 8 bases fitting TRBD1. Trimming took 6 bases from V and 5 from J; bases not matched to a gene: 6. The CDR3 sequence is 13 residues long. Germline V CDR1 and CDR2: MNHEY, SVGAGI.

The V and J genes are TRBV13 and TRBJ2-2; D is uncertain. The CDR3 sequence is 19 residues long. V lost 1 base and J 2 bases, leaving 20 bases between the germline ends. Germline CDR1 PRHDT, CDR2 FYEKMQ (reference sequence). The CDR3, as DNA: TGTGCCAGCAGCTTAGTTTTCGGAAAAGCGAACACCAACACCGGGGAGCTGTTTTTT. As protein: CASSLVFGKANTNTGELFF.

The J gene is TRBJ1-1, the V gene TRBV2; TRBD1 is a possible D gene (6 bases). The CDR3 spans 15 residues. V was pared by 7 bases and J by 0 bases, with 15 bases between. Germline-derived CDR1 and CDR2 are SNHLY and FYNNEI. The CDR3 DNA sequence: TGTGCCAGCAATTTACAGGGATCAATGAACACTGAAGCTTTCTTT. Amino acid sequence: CASNLQGSMNTEAFF. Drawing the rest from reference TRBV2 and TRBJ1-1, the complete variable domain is EPEVTQTPSHQVTQMGQEVILRCVPISNHLYFYWYRQILGQKVEFLVSFYNNEISEKSEIFDDQFSVERPDGSNFTLKIRSTKLEDSAMYFCASNLQGSMNTEAFFGQGTRLTVV.

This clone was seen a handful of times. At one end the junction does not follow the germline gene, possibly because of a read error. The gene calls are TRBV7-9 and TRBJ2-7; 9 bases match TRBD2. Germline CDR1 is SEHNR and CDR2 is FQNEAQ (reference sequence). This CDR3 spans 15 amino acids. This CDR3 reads CSSSLELAGPYEQYF. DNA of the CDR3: TGTTCCAGCAGCTTAGAGCTAGCGGGGCCCTACGAGCAGTACTTC.

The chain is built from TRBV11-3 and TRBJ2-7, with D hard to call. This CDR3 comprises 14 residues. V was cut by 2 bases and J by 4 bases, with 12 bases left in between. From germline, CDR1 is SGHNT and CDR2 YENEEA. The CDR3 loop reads CASSLYGERYEQYF. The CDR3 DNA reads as TGTGCCAGCAGCTTATACGGAGAACGATACGAGCAGTACTTC.